Listed here are 28 T cell receptor beta chains from one sample, sequenced in a study of spatial heterogeneity in lung cancer. The time point denotes: sample taken at primary tumor resection. Findings and limits, study-wide: Tumors with more nonsynonymous mutations had more expanded intratumoral alpha and beta TCRs.

TCRdb processed the 5' RACE reads anew with MiXCR; each CDR3 protein has one entry. The sample carries 5,500 to 7,500 distinct CDR3 sequences, about 13% recorded once. The antigens of these receptors remain unknown. Sequencing used lung tumor tissue, obtained at surgery. These TCRs come from a male donor with early-stage non-small cell lung cancer.

This clonotype has at least ten counts. Little can be read into the size of this beta chain, an off-target read in a library designed for alpha chains. The CDR3 here is CASSPQGGEETQYF. In DNA form, the CDR3 reads TGTGCCAGCAGCCCCCAGGGGGGTGAAGAGACCCAGTACTTC. V and J are TRBV9 and TRBJ2-5; the D gene is possibly TRBD1 (7 bases). This CDR3 is built from 14 residues. Germline CDR1 is SGDLS and CDR2 is YYNGEE. The germline V and J ends were trimmed by 4 bases and 3 bases, with 13 bases remaining between them.

This clonotype rates as medium-sized. Found in a library prepared for alpha chains, this beta chain is an off-target read, and its abundance has little meaning. V and J are TRBV29-1 and TRBJ2-3; 8 bases fit TRBD1. The germline V gene encodes CDR1 SQVTM and CDR2 ANQGSEA. With V trimmed by 8 bases and J by 2 bases, 9 bases remained unmatched. This CDR3 spans 14 amino acids. The CDR3 reads CSILDRVFTDTQYF. CDR3 nucleotide sequence: TGCAGCATCCTGGACAGGGTTTTCACAGATACGCAGTATTTT.

This clonotype came up many times. This beta chain is an unintended read in a library built for alpha chains; its size means little. CDR3 protein: CASSLGAYEQYF. The DNA of the CDR3 is TGTGCCAGCAGCTTAGGGGCTTACGAGCAGTACTTC. The chain couples TRBV11-2 to TRBJ2-7; D gene uncertain. Germline CDR1 SGHAT, CDR2 FQNNGV. V lost 1 base to trimming and J lost 4 bases, with 5 bases between them. The CDR3 runs to 12 residues.

By its share, this clonotype is medium-sized (0.01 to 0.1%). One end of the junction fails to match germline, which may point to a read error. This beta chain turned up in a library designed for alpha chains; as an off-target read, its abundance says little. The chain recombines TRBV29-1 with TRBJ2-7; tentative D call: TRBD1 (6 bases). The CDR3 is made up of 14 amino acids. In germline, CDR1 is SQVTM, CDR2 ANQGSEA. CDR3 protein: CSVTDRTSSYEQYF. The CDR3 DNA is TGCAGCGTTACCGACAGGACCAGCTCCTATGAGCAGTACTTC.

By frequency in the sample, this clonotype is medium-sized (0.01 to 0.1%). Because this beta chain is a stray read in a library intended to capture alpha chains, its abundance should not be given much weight. The rearrangement uses TRBV4-2 and TRBJ1-2; D is undetermined. Germline-derived CDR1 and CDR2 are LGHNA and YNFKEQ. The CDR3 is made up of 15 amino acids. Trimming left V 0 bases short and J 7 bases short, with 15 bases between. CDR3 sequence (DNA): TGTGCCAGCAGCCAAGAAAGTGTATCCAGTAGTGGCTACACCTTC. Translated, it gives CASSQESVSSSGYTF.

This clonotype was detected ten times or more. With the library built for alpha chains, this beta chain is off target and its frequency is not meaningful. V is TRBV6-2 or TRBV6-3 and J is TRBJ1-2; D gene unclear. Germline-derived CDR1 and CDR2 are MNHEY and SVGEGT. This CDR3 has 13 amino acids. Trimming took 0 bases from V and 6 from J, leaving 8 bases between them. The CDR3 loop is CASSYSISNGYTF. The CDR3 DNA is TGTGCCAGCAGTTACTCGATCTCAAATGGCTACACCTTC.

This clonotype is medium-sized. With the library built for alpha chains, this beta chain is off target and its frequency is not meaningful. The rearrangement links TRBV5-1 to TRBJ1-1, with a possible D match to TRBD1 (5 bases). Trimming shortened V by 1 base and J by 2 bases, and 9 bases separated the two germline ends. Germline V gene sequence: CDR1 SGHRS, CDR2 YFSETQ. This CDR3 comprises 14 residues. CDR3 in DNA: TGCGCCAGCAGCTTGTCAGGGCCCAACACTGAAGCTTTCTTT. This codes for CASSLSGPNTEAFF. The variable domain in full, completed from reference TRBV5-1 and TRBJ1-1, reads KAGVTQTPRYLIKTRGQQVTLSCSPISGHRSVSWYQQTPGQGLQFLFEYFSETQRNKGNFPGRFSGRQFSNSRSEMNVSTLELGDSALYLCASSLSGPNTEAFFGQGTRLTVV.

This clonotype showed up many times. Since the library was made to target alpha chains, this beta chain is a stray read and its abundance is not meaningful. The CDR3 here is CAISYDRVADTQYF. The CDR3, as DNA: TGTGCCATCAGTTACGACAGGGTGGCAGATACGCAGTATTTT. The V call is TRBV10-3, the J call TRBJ2-3; 7 bases fit TRBD1. The CDR3 has 14 residues. V shed 5 bases, J shed 4 bases, and the junction held 6 bases outside the gene matches. Germline values: CDR1 ENHRY, CDR2 SYGVKD.

This clonotype counts as medium-sized. With the library built for alpha chains, this beta chain is off target and its frequency is not meaningful. CDR3 region: CSVLPGPGHEQYF. The CDR3, as DNA: TGCAGTGTCTTACCGGGCCCAGGCCACGAGCAGTACTTC. The rearrangement links TRBV20-1 to TRBJ2-7, with D hard to call. The germline gives CDR1 DFQATT, CDR2 SNEGSKA (reference sequence). Trimming took 7 bases from V and 5 from J, leaving 18 bases between them. The CDR3 covers 13 residues.

A few counts support this clonotype. This beta chain is off target for a library built for alpha chains, so its abundance means little. This chain connects TRBV7-9 to TRBJ2-1; possibly TRBD2 for D (5 bases). V lost 6 bases to trimming and J lost 0 bases, with 9 bases between them. The germline V gene has CDR1 SEHNR and CDR2 FQNEAQ (reference sequence). The CDR3 is made up of 14 amino acids. CDR3 in amino acids: CASRRGSSYNEQFF. The CDR3, as DNA: TGTGCCAGCAGACGGGGTAGCTCCTACAATGAGCAGTTCTTC.

By its share, this clonotype is medium-sized (0.01 to 0.1%). With the library built for alpha chains, this beta chain is off target and its frequency is not meaningful. The V gene is TRBV29-1, the J gene TRBJ1-1, with 7 bases fitting TRBD1. Germline V gives CDR1 SQVTM, CDR2 ANQGSEA. The CDR3 is 12 residues long. Losses at the gene ends were 7 bases for V and 8 bases for J; bases not matched to a gene: 10. The CDR3 region is CSAQYRGPEAFF. The DNA of the CDR3 is TGCAGCGCTCAATACAGGGGCCCCGAAGCTTTCTTT.

This clonotype was seen a handful of times. This beta chain appears as a stray read in a library generated for alpha chains; its size is not informative. The genes are TRBV27 and TRBJ1-5; no firm D call. The CDR3 has 16 residues. Deletions cut 5 bases from V and 11 bases from J, with 25 bases between. From germline, CDR1 is MNHEY and CDR2 SMNVEV (reference sequence). In DNA, the CDR3 is TGTGCCAGCAGTCCCCGTAGAGCCCTCGTCGGTTTGGCCCAGCATTTT. Its translation: CASSPRRALVGLAQHF.

This clonotype was recorded a few times. Because the library targeted alpha chains, this beta chain is an off-target read whose size means little. V usage is TRBV5-4 and J usage is TRBJ2-3, with D perhaps TRBD1 (6 bases). Germline CDR1 and CDR2: SGHNT and YYREEE (reference sequence). This CDR3 spans 14 amino acids. Trimming took off 4 bases at V and 1 base at J, with 10 bases between the two ends. DNA of the CDR3: TGTGCCAGCAGCCCGGGACAAGGCACAGATACGCAGTATTTT. Residues: CASSPGQGTDTQYF.

The table lists this clonotype with a few counts. The library was designed around alpha chains, so this beta chain is a stray read whose abundance carries little weight. The chain carries TRBV6-5 and TRBJ2-6; D ambiguous. The CDR3 runs 17 residues. V gave up 0 bases and J gave up 0 bases, with 9 bases separating them. Germline values: CDR1 MNHEY, CDR2 SVGAGI. CDR3 amino acids: CASSYSSWVSGANVLTF. The CDR3 bases are TGTGCCAGCAGTTACTCGAGTTGGGTCTCTGGGGCCAACGTCCTGACTTTC.

In regard to this clonotype: Being off target in a library aimed at alpha chains, this beta chain has a size of little meaning. The chain links TRBV20-1 to TRBJ2-2; tentatively, D is TRBD2 (6 bases). This CDR3 is 14 amino acids long. V was clipped by 2 bases and J by 7 bases, with 14 bases between them. Per the germline V gene, CDR1 is DFQATT and CDR2 is SNEGSKA (reference sequence). CDR3 region: CSARLTSIGGELFF. DNA of the CDR3: TGCAGTGCTAGACTCACTAGCATCGGCGGGGAGCTGTTTTTT.

This clonotype was seen ten or more times. This beta chain appears as a stray read in a library generated for alpha chains; its size is not informative. The gene calls are TRBV6-1 and TRBJ1-5, with D tentatively TRBD1 (5 bases). There are 13 residues in the CDR3. Per the germline V gene, CDR1 is MNHNS and CDR2 is SASEGT. V lost 4 bases and J 5 bases, leaving 9 bases between the germline ends. DNA of the CDR3: TGTGCCAGCAGTGTGGACAATGATCAGCCCCAGCATTTT. Translation: CASSVDNDQPQHF.

This clonotype is classed as medium-sized. This beta chain was picked up by a library intended for alpha chains and is off target, so its count carries little meaning. The CDR3 DNA sequence: TGTGCCAGCACCCCCCCCCGGGGGAAGCTGTTTTTT. Protein sequence: CASTPPRGKLFF. This chain connects TRBV28 to TRBJ2-2; tentatively, D is TRBD2 (6 bases). Germline assignment: CDR1 MDHEN and CDR2 SYDVKM. The CDR3 spans 12 residues. V was cut by 7 bases and J by 12 bases, with 15 bases left in between.

This clonotype occurred many times. This beta chain came through as a stray read in a library set up for alpha chains, and its size says little. The chain joins TRBV5-1 to TRBJ1-6; possible D gene TRBD1, 5 bases. The CDR3 totals 15 residues. With 6 bases removed from V and 0 bases from J, the gap between germline ends came to 10 bases. CDR1 and CDR2 (germline): SGHRS, YFSETQ. CDR3: CASKTDSSYNSPLHF. CDR3 bases: TGCGCCAGCAAGACAGACTCCTCCTATAATTCACCCCTCCACTTT.

This clonotype counts as medium-sized. The library was built for alpha chains, so this beta chain is an off-target read and its size means little. The chain links TRBV18 to TRBJ2-1; D is uncertain. Germline-derived CDR1 and CDR2 are KGHSH and LQKENI. The CDR3 has 16 amino acids. V was clipped by 6 bases and J by 0 bases, with 15 bases between them. The CDR3 reads CASSPNRASSYNEQFF. The CDR3 region has the DNA TGTGCCAGCTCCCCTAATCGCGCCAGCTCCTACAATGAGCAGTTCTTC.

Note on this clonotype: Since it is a stray read in a library aimed at alpha chains, this beta chain has a size that is not meaningful. The gene calls are TRBV20-1 and TRBJ1-6; perhaps TRBD1 as D (5 bases). The CDR3 spans 17 residues. Trimming stripped 1 base from V and 0 bases from J, with 13 bases between. CDR1 is DFQATT, CDR2 SNEGSKA, per germline (reference sequence). CDR3 sequence: CSARVTGTTSYNSPLHF. The CDR3 DNA reads TGCAGTGCTAGAGTCACAGGAACCACCTCCTATAATTCACCCCTCCACTTT.

This clonotype counts as medium-sized (0.01 to 0.1%). Because the library targeted alpha chains, this beta chain is an off-target read whose size means little. The CDR3 protein is CSVEDPGDYGYTF. CDR3 DNA: TGCAGCGTTGAAGATCCCGGTGACTATGGCTACACCTTC. The chain employs TRBV29-1 and TRBJ1-2, with no clear D. The CDR3 spans 13 residues. V dropped 0 bases and J dropped 3 bases, with 8 bases sitting between them. Looked up from germline, CDR1 is SQVTM and CDR2 is ANQGSEA. Using reference TRBV29-1 and TRBJ1-2 for the parts outside the CDR3, the full variable domain is SAVISQKPSRDICQRGTSLTIQCQVDSQVTMMFWYRQQPGQSLTLIATANQGSEATYESGFVIDKFPISRPNLTFSTLTVSNMSPEDSSIYLCSVEDPGDYGYTFGSGTRLTVV.

Notes on this clonotype: This beta chain lies outside the target of a library built for alpha chains; its clone size means little. The chain recombines TRBV19 with TRBJ2-1; D may be TRBD1 or TRBD2 (5 bases each). V lost 4 bases to trimming and J lost 3 bases, with 13 bases between them. There are 15 residues in the CDR3. Germline lookup yields CDR1 LNHDA and CDR2 SQIVND (reference sequence). Here the CDR3 DNA reads TGTGCCAGTAGTAGACAGCGGACGGTCTACAATGAGCAGTTCTTC. This codes for CASSRQRTVYNEQFF.

This clonotype turned up a few times. This beta chain appears as a stray read in a library generated for alpha chains; its size is not informative. The genes are TRBV4-1 and TRBJ2-7; D gene uncertain. The V gene's germline CDR1 is MGHRA and CDR2 YSYEKL. This CDR3 comprises 13 residues. V was clipped by 1 base and J by 8 bases, with 12 bases between them. The CDR3 is CASSQASYTQQYF. The CDR3, as DNA: TGCGCCAGCAGCCAAGCTTCCTACACCCAGCAGTACTTC.

This clonotype was found a few times. The library was built for alpha chains, so this beta chain is an off-target read and its size means little. CDR3 DNA sequence: TGCGCCAGCAGCCCGGACAGCCTCGGCAATGAGCAGTTCTTC. This encodes CASSPDSLGNEQFF. The V call is TRBV4-1, the J call TRBJ2-1, with D possibly being TRBD1 (6 bases). The CDR3 is 14 amino acids. The V end lost 4 bases, the J end lost 6 bases, and 13 bases lay between the germline ends. Germline CDR1 reads MGHRA; CDR2 reads YSYEKL.

Worth noting for this clonotype: For a library built for alpha chains, this beta chain is a stray read; little rests on its size. The V gene is TRBV6-6, the J gene TRBJ1-1; D gene uncertain. The CDR3 is 14 residues long. V was trimmed by 0 bases and J by 3 bases, leaving 8 bases between them. Germline V gives CDR1 MNHNY, CDR2 SVGAGI (reference sequence). DNA of the CDR3: TGTGCCAGCAGTTACTCGGACCCAGACACTGAAGCTTTCTTT. Translating it yields CASSYSDPDTEAFF.

This clonotype was detected a few times. This beta chain appears as a stray read in a library generated for alpha chains; its size is not informative. The CDR3 sequence: CSAYEQGGDYGYTF. CDR3 sequence (DNA): TGCAGTGCGTACGAACAGGGAGGGGACTATGGCTACACCTTC. V and J are TRBV20-1 and TRBJ1-2; TRBD1 might be the D (6 bases). Germline V gene data show CDR1 as DFQATT and CDR2 as SNEGSKA (reference sequence). The CDR3 has 14 residues. V was clipped by 6 bases and J by 3 bases, with 17 bases between them.

With respect to this clonotype: The library was designed around alpha chains, so this beta chain is a stray read whose abundance carries little weight. The genes are TRBV28 and TRBJ2-1; D is ambiguous. The CDR3 contains 11 residues. Germline CDR1 is MDHEN and CDR2 is SYDVKM. Deletions cut 4 bases from V and 3 bases from J, with 1 base between. The CDR3 region has the DNA TGTGCCAGCAGTTACTACAATGAGCAGTTCTTC. This gives the protein CASSYYNEQFF.

This clonotype is categorized as medium-sized. The library was prepared for alpha chains; this beta chain is a stray read, so its frequency means little. The rearrangement uses TRBV27 and TRBJ2-1; TRBD2 matches 11 bases. The J segment lost 6 bases and the V segment lost 8 bases, leaving 9 bases of the junction unmatched. The CDR3 loop spans 15 amino acids. Per germline, CDR1 MNHEY and CDR2 SMNVEV (reference sequence). This chain's CDR3 is CASYSFGTSGNEQFF. In DNA form, the CDR3 reads TGTGCCAGCTACAGTTTCGGGACTAGCGGCAATGAGCAGTTCTTC.